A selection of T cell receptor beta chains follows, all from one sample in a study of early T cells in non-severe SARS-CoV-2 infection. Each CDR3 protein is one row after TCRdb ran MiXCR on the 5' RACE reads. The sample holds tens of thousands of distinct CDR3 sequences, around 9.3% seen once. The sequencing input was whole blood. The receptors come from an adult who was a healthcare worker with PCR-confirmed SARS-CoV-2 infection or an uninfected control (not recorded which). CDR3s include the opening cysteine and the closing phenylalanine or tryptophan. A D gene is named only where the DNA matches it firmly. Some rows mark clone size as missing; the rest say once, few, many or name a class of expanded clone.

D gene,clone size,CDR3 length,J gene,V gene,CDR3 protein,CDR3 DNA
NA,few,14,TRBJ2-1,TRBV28,CALGPAMLINEQFF,TGTGCATTGGGGCCCGCCATGCTTATCAATGAGCAGTTCTTC
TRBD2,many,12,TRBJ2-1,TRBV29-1,CSVETSGSTQFF,TGCAGCGTTGAAACTAGCGGGAGTACGCAGTTCTTC
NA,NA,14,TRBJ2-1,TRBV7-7,CASSLAGRSNEQFF,TGTGCCAGCAGCTTAGCGGGGAGGTCGAATGAGCAGTTCTTC
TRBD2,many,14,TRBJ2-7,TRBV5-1,CASSWASGAYEQYF,TGCGCCAGCAGCTGGGCTAGCGGGGCTTACGAGCAGTACTTC
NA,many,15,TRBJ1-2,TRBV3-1,CASSPQGKRAYGYTF,TGTGCCAGCAGCCCCCAGGGTAAACGGGCTTATGGCTACACCTTC
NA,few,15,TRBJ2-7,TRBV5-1,CASSLGTGPFREQYF,TGCGCCAGCAGCTTGGGAACAGGGCCCTTTCGGGAGCAGTACTTC
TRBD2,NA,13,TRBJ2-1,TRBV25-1,CASISGRVNEQFF,TGTGCCAGCATAAGCGGGAGGGTAAATGAGCAGTTCTTC
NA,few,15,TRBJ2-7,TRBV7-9,CASSSVGEKGGEQYF,TGTGCCAGCAGCTCTGTGGGGGAAAAAGGTGGCGAGCAGTACTTC
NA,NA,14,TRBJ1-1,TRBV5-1,CASSSQASNTEAFF,TGCGCCAGCAGCTCACAGGCATCGAACACTGAAGCTTTCTTT
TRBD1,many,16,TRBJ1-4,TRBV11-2,CASSSADRGRYEKLFF,TGTGCCAGCAGCTCCGCGGACAGGGGCCGGTATGAAAAACTGTTTTTT
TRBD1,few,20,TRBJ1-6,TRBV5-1,CASSPPLGQGWSSYNSPLHF,TGCGCCAGCAGCCCCCCCCTGGGACAGGGTTGGAGCTCCTATAATTCACCCCTCCACTTT
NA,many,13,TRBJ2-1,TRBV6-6,CASAAVPYNEQFF,TGTGCCAGCGCCGCAGTACCATACAATGAGCAGTTCTTC
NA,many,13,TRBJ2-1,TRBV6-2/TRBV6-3,CASSYYRSNEQFF,TGTGCCAGCAGTTACTATCGCTCCAATGAGCAGTTCTTC
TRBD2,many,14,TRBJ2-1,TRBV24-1,CATSAYTSDNEQFF,TGTGCCACCAGTGCCTACACTAGCGACAATGAGCAGTTCTTC
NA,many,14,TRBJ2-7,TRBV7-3,CASSHTPGGLEQYF,TGTGCCAGCAGCCATACACCCGGGGGCCTAGAGCAGTACTTC
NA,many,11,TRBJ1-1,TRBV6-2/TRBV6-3,CASSYDTEAFF,TGTGCCAGCAGTTACGACACTGAAGCTTTCTTT
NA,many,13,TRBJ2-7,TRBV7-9,CASSPGSIYEQYF,TGTGCCAGCAGCCCCGGGTCAATCTACGAGCAGTACTTC
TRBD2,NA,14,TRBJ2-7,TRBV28,CASRLGGLGDEQYF,TGTGCCAGCAGACTGGGGGGGTTGGGAGACGAGCAGTACTTC
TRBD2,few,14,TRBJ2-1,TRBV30,CAWSVGSGYNEQFF,TGTGCCTGGAGTGTCGGTAGCGGGTACAATGAGCAGTTCTTC
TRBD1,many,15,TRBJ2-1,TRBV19,CASTLQGEGYNEQFF,TGTGCCAGTACCTTACAGGGGGAAGGGTACAATGAGCAGTTCTTC
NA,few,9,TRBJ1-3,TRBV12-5,CAGGGLGYF,TGTGCTGGGGGGGGCTTAGGGTATTTT
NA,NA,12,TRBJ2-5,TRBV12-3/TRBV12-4,CASSSGVETQYF,TGTGCCAGCAGTTCGGGTGTTGAGACCCAGTACTTC